The 20 T cell receptor beta chains in this list originate from one sample, sequenced in a study of CD8+CD57+ T cells in acquired aplastic anemia. TCR beta VDJ and CDR3 profiling used genomic DNA as template. TCRdb reanalysed the reads using MiXCR and keeps one entry per CDR3 protein. The sample records about 150,000 distinct CDR3 sequences, roughly 49% being singletons. Before being chosen for sequencing, patients had shown CD8+CD57+ cell expansion by flow cytometry. Sample: sorted CD4+, CD8+, or CD8+CD57+ T cells (not recorded which) from PBMCs. The receptors stem from a human donor with aplastic anemia.

The rearrangement links TRBV2 to TRBJ2-7; weak D call: TRBD2 (6 bases). Germline CDR1 SNHLY, CDR2 FYNNEI. This CDR3 region has 14 residues. Between the trimmed V and J ends, which lost 6 bases and 3 bases, there was a span of 15 bases. CDR3 protein: CASSLVRDDYEQYF. The CDR3 DNA reads as TGTGCCAGCAGCTTAGTGCGGGACGACTACGAGCAGTACTTC.

This clonotype was counted ten times or more. The chain has TRBV20-1 and TRBJ2-7, with 13 positions matching TRBD2. With 3 bases clipped from V and 4 bases from J, the junction kept 9 bases outside the gene matches. The CDR3 spans 16 residues. Germline lookup yields CDR1 DFQATT and CDR2 SNEGSKA (reference sequence). The CDR3 DNA reads as TGCAGTGCTAGCACTAGCGGGGGGGCCACTGGGTACGAGCAGTACTTC. Protein product: CSASTSGGATGYEQYF.

The chain uses TRBV15 and TRBJ2-1; D gene ambiguous. The CDR3 spans 16 residues. Germline V gene lookup returns CDR1 LNHNV and CDR2 YYDKDF (reference sequence). V was trimmed by 4 bases and J by 6 bases, leaving 19 bases between them. CDR3 in DNA: TGTGCCACCAGCAAAGATCGGTTAGCCCGCCCCAATGAGCAGTTCTTC. Translation gives CATSKDRLARPNEQFF.

The V gene is TRBV7-2, the J gene TRBJ1-2; 9 positions agree with TRBD1. The CDR3 extends over 15 amino acids. Germline assignment: CDR1 SGHTA and CDR2 FQGNSA. V lost 5 bases and J lost 4; bases outside the gene matches: 8. CDR3 residues: CASSPEGQGVYGYTF. The DNA for the CDR3 is TGTGCCAGCAGCCCCGAGGGACAGGGTGTCTATGGCTACACCTTC.

This chain links TRBV10-3 with TRBJ1-1; TRBD1 is a possible D gene (5 bases). V was trimmed by 6 bases and J by 8 bases, leaving 16 bases between them. The CDR3 loop spans 13 amino acids. From germline, CDR1 is ENHRY and CDR2 SYGVKD. This CDR3 reads CAIRGDGWDEAFF. The CDR3 DNA is TGTGCCATCAGGGGGGACGGATGGGACGAAGCTTTCTTT.

This clonotype was seen repeatedly, ten times or more. The gene calls are TRBV12-3 or TRBV12-4 and TRBJ2-1; D is unclear. The CDR3 is made up of 13 amino acids. Trimming cost V 4 bases and J 3 bases, with 7 bases left between them. CDR3 protein: CASSYSFYNEQFF. The CDR3 bases are TGTGCCAGCAGTTATAGCTTCTACAATGAGCAGTTCTTC.

The CDR3 DNA follows: TGTGCCAGCAGCTCCACCGGGACAGCCTCCTACGAGCAGTACTTC. Its protein is CASSSTGTASYEQYF. The chain is built from TRBV7-9 and TRBJ2-7; 7 bases are shared with TRBD1. The CDR3 spans 15 residues. CDR1 is SEHNR and CDR2 is FQNEAQ in the germline V gene (reference sequence). V lost 4 bases and J lost 0; bases outside the gene matches: 6.

The gene calls are TRBV4-3 and TRBJ2-7; 8 bases map to TRBD1. After removal of 1 base from V and 9 bases from J, the junction contained 8 bases not matched to a gene. The CDR3 length is 14 residues. CDR1 and CDR2 from the germline V gene are LGHNA and YSLEER. The CDR3 DNA reads TGCGCCAGCAGCCAAGCGGCAGGGGGCTCGGGGCAGTACTTC. Amino acid sequence: CASSQAAGGSGQYF.

The V and J genes are TRBV2 and TRBJ1-1; no clear D gene. There are 11 residues in the CDR3. Trimming stripped 8 bases from V and 2 bases from J, with 6 bases between. Germline V gene sequence: CDR1 SNHLY, CDR2 FYNNEI. The CDR3 spells CASWANTEAFF. In DNA, the CDR3 is TGTGCCAGCTGGGCCAACACTGAAGCTTTCTTT.

The chain is built from TRBV20-1 and TRBJ1-4; 8 bases align to TRBD1. V lost 0 bases and J lost 8; bases outside the gene matches: 5. The CDR3 contains 14 residues. CDR1 is DFQATT and CDR2 is SNEGSKA in the germline V gene (reference sequence). Here the CDR3 DNA reads TGCAGTGCTAGAGAGCCAGGGGGCTGGGAAAAACTGTTTTTT. Translated, it gives CSAREPGGWEKLFF.

The chain couples TRBV19 to TRBJ2-7, with D perhaps TRBD1 (5 bases). The ends were cut back, 3 bases at V and 7 bases at J, with 13 bases in the middle. The CDR3 runs 13 residues. Germline V gene lookup returns CDR1 LNHDA and CDR2 SQIVND (reference sequence). CDR3 amino acids: CASSIRGSWEQYF. The CDR3 region has the DNA TGTGCCAGTAGTATTAGGGGATCTTGGGAGCAGTACTTC.

This clonotype has just a few counts. The chain couples TRBV24-1 to TRBJ2-7; TRBD2 is a possible D gene (5 bases). CDR3 size: 16 residues. V was cut by 2 bases and J by 3 bases, with 16 bases left in between. In germline, CDR1 is KGHDR, CDR2 SFDVKD. CDR3 region: CATSDSPPGGYYEQYF. Here the CDR3 DNA reads TGTGCCACCAGTGATTCCCCCCCCGGAGGCTACTACGAGCAGTACTTC.

This clonotype was seen repeatedly, ten times or more. The chain combines TRBV7-6 with TRBJ2-3; 9 bases line up with TRBD1. The CDR3 extends over 14 amino acids. The germline CDR1 and CDR2 sequences are SGHVS and FNYEAQ. V lost 5 bases, J lost 3 bases, and 3 bases stayed unmatched. This CDR3 is CASSRDRVTDTQYF. The CDR3 DNA reads as TGTGCCAGCAGCAGGGACAGGGTTACAGATACGCAGTATTTT.

There are a few counts of this clonotype. The chain carries TRBV2 and TRBJ2-5, with D possibly matching TRBD2 (6 bases). Looked up from germline, CDR1 is SNHLY and CDR2 is FYNNEI. The length of the CDR3 is 13 residues. The V end was cut by 6 bases, the J end by 4 bases, with 12 bases between. The CDR3 here is CASRLALRETQYF. Here the CDR3 DNA reads TGTGCCAGCAGGCTAGCGTTAAGAGAGACCCAGTACTTC.

The chain couples TRBV10-3 to TRBJ1-3; unclear D gene. CDR3 length: 14 amino acids. Trimming took off 5 bases at V and 0 bases at J, with 8 bases between the two ends. Germline CDR1 and CDR2: ENHRY and SYGVKD. CDR3 in DNA: TGTGCCATCAGTTGGGCAGGCTCTGGAAACACCATATATTTT. Translated, it gives CAISWAGSGNTIYF.

Worth noting for this clonotype: This may arise from a read error, as a much more abundant clone is one base away. V gene TRBV6-5 combines with J gene TRBJ2-5, with D possibly matching TRBD2 (6 bases). This CDR3 contains 15 residues. CDR1 and CDR2 (germline): MNHEY, SVGAGI. Trimming pared 4 bases from V and 1 base from J, leaving 13 bases between. As DNA, the CDR3 is TGTGCCAGCAGTTTAGTAGGGAGGCCCCAAGAGACCCAGTACTTC. Translated, it gives CASSLVGRPQETQYF.

The CDR3 DNA reads TGCGCCAGGATACTGGACAGGGACTACGAGAATCAGCCCCAGCATTTT. It is translated as CARILDRDYENQPQHF. The genes are TRBV10-1 and TRBJ1-5, with TRBD1 matching 8 bases. CDR1 and CDR2 from the germline V gene are WNHNN and SYGVQD (reference sequence). The trim removed 9 bases at V and 4 bases at J, leaving 14 bases unmatched. The CDR3 is 16 amino acids.

The chain employs TRBV19 and TRBJ2-5, with D possibly being TRBD2 (6 bases). The CDR3 runs to 13 residues. V was shortened by 7 bases and J by 5 bases, with 14 bases between the two germline ends. Germline values: CDR1 LNHDA, CDR2 SQIVND (reference sequence). As DNA, the CDR3 is TGTGCCAGTAAGGAGGGAACGGGGGAGACCCAGTACTTC. Translated: CASKEGTGETQYF.

This clonotype came up a few times. A single base separates this from a much larger clone, so it may be a read error. The chain carries TRBV20-1 and TRBJ1-4; D call uncertain. Germline values: CDR1 DFQATT, CDR2 SNEGSKA (reference sequence). V was cut by 1 base and J by 5 bases, with 11 bases left in between. The CDR3 runs 14 residues. CDR3 sequence: CSARGGRKNEKLFF. The CDR3 DNA follows: TGCAGTGCTAGAGGCGGCAGGAAAAATGAAAAACTGTTTTTT.

This clonotype appeared a few times. The CDR3: CASTTWTGDGYTF. CDR3 DNA sequence: TGTGCCAGCACCACCTGGACAGGGGACGGCTACACCTTC. The chain links TRBV2 to TRBJ1-2; 9 nucleotides match TRBD1. V lost 7 bases to trimming and J lost 8 bases; unmatched junction nucleotides: 8. CDR3 length equals 13 residues. Germline V CDR1 and CDR2: SNHLY, FYNNEI.